These 3 T cell receptor beta chains came from one sample sequenced in a study of PD-L1 blockade in urothelial cancer. TCRdb's copy holds only in-frame clones and misses some; the assay was immunoSEQ multiplex PCR. Of about 90,000 clones detected, 85% to 95% appear once; the ten largest clones hold more than 8%. The source was PBMCs, collected around atezolizumab (anti-PD-L1) treatment. The receptor set was obtained from a man aged 55 to 70 with urothelial cancer.

The V gene is TRBV6-5, the J gene TRBJ2-3, with 11 bases lining up with TRBD2. The CDR3 runs 14 residues. Germline loops: CDR1 MNHEY, CDR2 SVGAGI. V lost 6 bases and J lost 6; bases outside the gene matches: 5. The CDR3 is CASSTSGSGDTQYF. CDR3 nucleotide sequence: TGTGCCAGCAGCACTAGCGGGAGTGGCGATACGCAGTATTTT.

J is TRBJ2-3 and V is TRBV7-3; 11 nucleotides agree with TRBD2. CDR3 length: 15 amino acids. The ends lost 5 bases at V and 2 bases at J; junction bases unmatched: 3. Germline assignment: CDR1 SGHTA and CDR2 FQGTGA. The chain's CDR3 is CASSPLAGATDTQYF. The CDR3 DNA reads as TGTGCCAGCAGCCCACTAGCGGGGGCCACAGATACGCAGTATTTT.

The J gene is TRBJ2-2, the V gene TRBV6-5, with 7 positions matching TRBD1. Per the germline V gene, CDR1 is MNHEY and CDR2 is SVGAGI. J gave up 4 bases and V 6 bases, and 8 bases lay outside the gene matches. This CDR3 has 15 residues. The CDR3 DNA is TGTGCCAGCAGCGGGACAGTTGGTTTCACCGGGGAGCTGTTTTTT. It translates to CASSGTVGFTGELFF.